One and the same sample provided the 10 T cell receptor beta chains below, sequenced in a study of T-cell memory formation after mild COVID-19. TCRdb independently ran MiXCR on the 5' RACE reads; one entry per CDR3 protein. Among under 450,000 distinct CDR3 sequences listed, roughly a quarter were seen once. Sequencing was done on a sample of PBMCs or a T cell subset sorted from them (not recorded which). All receptors derive from an adult woman who had mild COVID-19 (a few samples of this study predate the infection). Cell type and time point are not known.

This clonotype has a handful of counts. The CDR3 DNA reads TGTGCCAGCAGCCCCCACCCGGGACTAGATGATACGCAGTATTTT. Translating it yields CASSPHPGLDDTQYF. The chain combines TRBV7-3 with TRBJ2-3, with 8 bases aligning to TRBD2. This CDR3 is 15 amino acids long. Germline CDR1 is SGHTA and CDR2 is FQGTGA. V shed 5 bases, J shed 6 bases, and the junction held 10 bases outside the gene matches.

V and J are TRBV5-1 and TRBJ1-1; D possibly corresponds to TRBD1 (6 bases). Germline-derived CDR1 and CDR2 are SGHRS and YFSETQ. The CDR3 has 13 residues. V gave up 4 bases and J gave up 1 base, with 8 bases separating them. CDR3 loop: CASSADRNTEAFF. The CDR3 DNA reads TGCGCCAGCAGCGCGGACAGGAACACTGAAGCTTTCTTT.

This clonotype has only a few counts. The chain joins TRBV7-9 to TRBJ2-1; D is undetermined. Germline CDR1 and CDR2: SEHNR and FQNEAQ (reference sequence). V was clipped by 5 bases and J by 7 bases, with 12 bases between them. The CDR3 contains 13 residues. This chain's CDR3 is CASSPPMGNEQFF. DNA of the CDR3: TGTGCCAGCAGCCCGCCTATGGGGAATGAGCAGTTCTTC.

This sequence joins TRBV20-1 and TRBJ2-1; possible D gene TRBD2, 6 bases. In germline, CDR1 is DFQATT, CDR2 SNEGSKA (reference sequence). This CDR3 spans 11 amino acids. V lost 6 bases, J lost 8 bases, and 11 bases lay in between. The CDR3 loop is CSAATSYEQFF. The CDR3 bases are TGCAGTGCGGCGACTAGTTATGAGCAGTTCTTC.

This clonotype was counted a few times. The chain joins TRBV7-6 to TRBJ2-2; 10 nucleotides match TRBD1. There are 17 residues in the CDR3. Germline-derived CDR1 and CDR2 are SGHVS and FNYEAQ. J gave up 6 bases and V 2 bases, and 9 bases lay outside the gene matches. CDR3 DNA sequence: TGTGCCAGCAGCTTATTCTCCCGACAGGGGGCTTCCGGGGAGCTGTTTTTT. Its protein is CASSLFSRQGASGELFF.

This clonotype came up a few times. The rearrangement joins TRBV6-6 to TRBJ2-3; D possibly uses TRBD1 or TRBD2 (5 bases each). The CDR3 runs 13 residues. CDR1 and CDR2 (germline): MNHNY, SVGAGI (reference sequence). The germline V and J ends were trimmed by 6 bases and 5 bases, with 12 bases remaining between them. The CDR3 is CASRVGAGDTQYF. The CDR3 coding sequence is TGTGCCAGCAGAGTCGGGGCTGGAGATACGCAGTATTTT.

V is TRBV5-1 and J is TRBJ1-2, with D possibly matching TRBD1 (5 bases). V shed 2 bases and J shed 0 bases, with 8 bases lying between them. Germline V gives CDR1 SGHRS, CDR2 YFSETQ. This CDR3 has 14 amino acids. The DNA for the CDR3 is TGCGCCAGCAGCTTAGACAGCCCTAACTATGGCTACACCTTC. Its translation is CASSLDSPNYGYTF.

The V call is TRBV18, the J call TRBJ2-1, with 10 positions matching TRBD1. The CDR3 is 16 residues long. V lost 3 bases, J lost 5 bases, and 7 bases stayed unmatched. CDR1 is KGHSH and CDR2 is LQKENI in the germline V gene. CDR3 nucleotide sequence: TGTGCCAGCTCACCCCCGGGACAGGGGCTAAACAATGAGCAGTTCTTC. Residues: CASSPPGQGLNNEQFF.

This clonotype was seen ten or more times. The chain uses TRBV7-9 and TRBJ2-7; D is possibly TRBD1 (5 bases). Deletions cut 0 bases from V and 7 bases from J, with 13 bases between. The germline CDR1 and CDR2 sequences are SEHNR and FQNEAQ (reference sequence). This CDR3 contains 14 residues. The CDR3 spells CASSLAAGPIEQYF. The CDR3 nucleotides are TGTGCCAGCAGCTTAGCGGCAGGGCCAATTGAGCAGTACTTC.

This clonotype was seen repeatedly, ten times or more. The rearrangement uses TRBV7-8 and TRBJ2-2; 8 nucleotides align to TRBD2. The CDR3 totals 19 residues. After removal of 4 bases from V and 6 bases from J, the junction contained 19 bases not matched to a gene. Germline assignment: CDR1 SGHVS and CDR2 FQNEAQ. CDR3 loop: CASSSPSWSGSRPPGELFF. CDR3 nucleotide sequence: TGTGCCAGCAGCTCCCCAAGTTGGAGCGGGAGTCGCCCGCCCGGGGAGCTGTTTTTT. Complete variable domain (other parts from reference TRBV7-8 and TRBJ2-2): GAGVSQSPRYKVAKRGQDVALRCDPISGHVSLFWYQQALGQGPEFLTYFQNEAQLDKSGLPSDRFFAERPEGSVSTLKIQRTQQEDSAVYLCASSSPSWSGSRPPGELFFGEGSRLTVL.